This TCR beta chain was observed in a study of blood T cells in healthy people across ages. This clonotype was counted between two and nine times. Its specificity is not known. Broader study findings: Nothing was known about donor CMV status, and this possibly confounded expanded clonotype changes.

With a J-beta primer mix and a sample-barcoded 5' primer, a second PCR ran roughly 6 to 11 cycles. MiXCR, run by TCRdb on the 5' RACE reads, gives a single entry per CDR3 protein. The table lists over 600,000 distinct CDR3 sequences, 35% to 60% of them singletons. The material sequenced was blood. The clonotype comes from an elderly man in good health.

In DNA form, the CDR3 reads TGCAGCGTTGAAGGCACCGGACGCACAGATACGCAGTATTTT. Protein product: CSVEGTGRTDTQYF. V and J are TRBV29-1 and TRBJ2-3; no clear D. CDR3 length equals 14 residues. Germline V gives CDR1 SQVTM, CDR2 ANQGSEA. V shed 1 base and J shed 1 base, with 9 bases lying between them.